Following are 6 T cell receptor beta chains from one sample sequenced in a study of blood T cell repertoires in COVID-19 (dated by TCRdb to 2020 to 2022). Libraries were prepared through the immunoSEQ multiplex PCR assay. In TCRdb, the immuneACCESS table is reduced to in-frame sequences with V and J assigned. These tables do not hold every clone; where another copy was compared, an unresolved V gene accounts for under half, and the others remain unexplained. This sample has around 180,000 clones in its table, and about 87% of those were observed once. The ten largest clones represent roughly 24% of the sample. What was sequenced was peripheral blood. These TCRs come from a man aged 55-75 years with acute or convalescent COVID-19.

The chain recombines TRBV5-6 with TRBJ1-1, with TRBD1 matching 8 bases. The CDR3 consists of 16 residues. Trimming cost V 2 bases and J 2 bases; bases outside gene matches: 8. Germline lookup yields CDR1 SGHDT and CDR2 YYEEEE. DNA of the CDR3: TGTGCCAGCAGCTTACCCGGACAGGGAAAAAACACTGAAGCTTTCTTT. This gives the protein CASSLPGQGKNTEAFF.

The rearrangement links TRBV24-1 to TRBJ1-5, with 10 bases that match TRBD1. The CDR3 is 18 residues long. The V and J ends lost 4 bases and 0 bases, in that order; junction bases with no gene match: 8. Per germline, CDR1 KGHDR and CDR2 SFDVKD. The CDR3 coding sequence is TGTGCCACCAGTGACGGGACAGGGGCCCCTTATAGCAATCAGCCCCAGCATTTT. Its protein is CATSDGTGAPYSNQPQHF.

J is TRBJ2-2 and V is TRBV9; the match to TRBD1 covers 7 bases. From germline, CDR1 is SGDLS and CDR2 YYNGEE. CDR3 size: 14 residues. V gave up 2 bases and J gave up 4 bases; unmatched junction bases: 2. The CDR3 nucleotides are TGTGCCAGCAGCGTTGGACAGGTCACCGGGGAGCTGTTTTTT. Translated: CASSVGQVTGELFF.

The chain couples TRBV5-1 to TRBJ2-3, with TRBD2 matching 7 bases. Germline CDR1 reads SGHRS; CDR2 reads YFSETQ. The CDR3 spans 19 residues. J gave up 3 bases and V 2 bases, and 18 bases lay outside the gene matches. This chain's CDR3 is CASSFPGLRGSGVTDTQYF. The CDR3 DNA sequence: TGCGCCAGCAGCTTCCCTGGACTACGTGGGAGCGGGGTGACAGATACGCAGTATTTT.

V is TRBV19 and J is TRBJ1-2; 7 positions agree with TRBD1. Germline V gene lookup returns CDR1 LNHDA and CDR2 SQIVND (reference sequence). The CDR3 loop spans 17 amino acids. Germline trimming cut 4 bases from V and 0 bases from J; bases unmatched to any gene: 11. CDR3 coding DNA: TGTGCCAGTAGTAAACCGGGACAGCTCTTTTCTAACTATGGCTACACCTTC. It is translated as CASSKPGQLFSNYGYTF.

The chain links TRBV20-1 to TRBJ1-6; 10 positions match TRBD1. V shed 3 bases, J shed 8 bases, and the junction held 4 bases outside the gene matches. The CDR3 loop spans 14 amino acids. The germline V gene has CDR1 DFQATT and CDR2 SNEGSKA (reference sequence). In DNA, the CDR3 is TGCAGTGCTAGTGGACAGGGGGGGGATTCACCCCTCCACTTT. This translates into CSASGQGGDSPLHF.